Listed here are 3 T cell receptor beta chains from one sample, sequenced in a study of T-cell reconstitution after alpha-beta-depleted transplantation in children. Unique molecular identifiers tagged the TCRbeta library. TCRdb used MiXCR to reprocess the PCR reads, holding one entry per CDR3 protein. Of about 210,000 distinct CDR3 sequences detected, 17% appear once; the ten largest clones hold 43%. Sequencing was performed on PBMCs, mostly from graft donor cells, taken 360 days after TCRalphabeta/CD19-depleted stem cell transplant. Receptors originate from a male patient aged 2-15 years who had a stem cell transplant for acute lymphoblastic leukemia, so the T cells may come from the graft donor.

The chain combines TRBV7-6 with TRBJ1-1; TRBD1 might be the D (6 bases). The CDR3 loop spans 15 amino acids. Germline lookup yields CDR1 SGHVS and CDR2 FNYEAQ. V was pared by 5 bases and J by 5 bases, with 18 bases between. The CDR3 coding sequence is TGTGCCAGCAGCCTATATGCAGGGGAAGGAACTGAAGCTTTCTTT. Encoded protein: CASSLYAGEGTEAFF.

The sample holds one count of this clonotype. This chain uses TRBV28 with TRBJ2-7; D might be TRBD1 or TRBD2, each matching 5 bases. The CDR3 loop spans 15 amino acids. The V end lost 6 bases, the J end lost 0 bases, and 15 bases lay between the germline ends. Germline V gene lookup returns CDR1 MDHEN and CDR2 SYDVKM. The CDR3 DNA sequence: TGTGCCAGCAGGGACCGGGACGTCCCCTCCTACGAGCAGTACTTC. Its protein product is CASRDRDVPSYEQYF. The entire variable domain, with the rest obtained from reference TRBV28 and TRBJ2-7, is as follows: DVKVTQSSRYLVKRTGEKVFLECVQDMDHENMFWYRQDPGLGLRLIYFSYDVKMKEKGDIPEGYSVSREKKERFSLILESASTNQTSMYLCASRDRDVPSYEQYFGPGTRLTVT.

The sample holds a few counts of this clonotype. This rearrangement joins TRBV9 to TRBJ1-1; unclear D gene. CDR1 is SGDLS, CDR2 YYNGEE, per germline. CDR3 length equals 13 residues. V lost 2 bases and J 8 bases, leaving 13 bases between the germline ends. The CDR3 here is CASSVPGSGEAFF. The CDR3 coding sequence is TGTGCCAGCAGCGTCCCCGGGTCTGGGGAAGCTTTCTTT.